A selection of T cell receptor beta chains follows, all from one sample in a study of neurological immune-mediated disorders. TCRdb independently ran MiXCR on the 5' RACE reads; one entry per CDR3 protein. The data contain 65,000 to 95,000 distinct CDR3 sequences, about 5.2% of them singletons. Sequencing input: PBMCs. These receptors were taken from a woman aged 25 to 39 with multiple sclerosis. Each CDR3 is given with its conserved first and last residue. The D gene is left open where the match is weak. Clone size, where shown, is once, few, many, or a class for clones that have expanded.

15,TRBJ1-6,many,TRBD1,TRBV6-1,CASSGSGTGDSPLHF,TGTGCCAGCAGTGGATCCGGGACAGGGGATTCACCCCTCCACTTT
14,TRBJ1-5,many,.,TRBV5-1,CATKSPGSNQPQHF,TGCGCAACCAAGTCCCCGGGGTCCAATCAGCCCCAGCATTTT
14,TRBJ2-2,few,.,TRBV12-3/TRBV12-4,CASGEPRVRGELFF,TGTGCCAGCGGAGAACCGAGGGTCCGCGGGGAGCTGTTTTTT
15,TRBJ2-3,many,.,TRBV5-1,CASSLELAFTDTQYF,TGCGCCAGCAGCTTGGAACTAGCTTTCACAGATACGCAGTATTTT
18,TRBJ2-2,many,TRBD1,TRBV27,CASLQRGQGVGNTGELFF,TGTGCCAGCTTACAGAGGGGACAGGGAGTCGGGAACACCGGGGAGCTGTTTTTT
15,TRBJ2-7,many,TRBD2,TRBV20-1,CSACTSGSSVSEQYF,TGCAGTGCTTGTACTAGCGGGAGCTCCGTGAGTGAGCAGTACTTC
16,TRBJ2-3,many,TRBD2,TRBV20-1,CSARVTAGGILDTQYF,TGCAGTGCTAGAGTTACAGCGGGAGGAATCTTAGATACGCAGTATTTT
15,TRBJ1-2,many,TRBD1,TRBV15,CATSKDRGTAYGYTF,TGTGCCACCAGCAAAGACAGGGGTACGGCGTATGGCTACACCTTC
14,TRBJ2-2,few,.,TRBV12-3/TRBV12-4,CASQAGPNTGELFF,TGTGCCAGCCAAGCAGGTCCGAACACCGGGGAGCTGTTTTTT
13,TRBJ1-1,many,TRBD1,TRBV15,CATEQGAGTEAFF,TGTGCCACCGAACAGGGGGCAGGCACTGAAGCTTTCTTT
14,TRBJ2-7,many,TRBD1,TRBV5-1,CASSLIGQGNEQYF,TGCGCCAGCAGCTTGATAGGACAGGGGAACGAGCAGTACTTC
14,TRBJ2-2,few,.,TRBV7-8,CASSLSGATGELFF,TGTGCCAGCAGCTTAAGTGGGGCCACCGGGGAGCTGTTTTTT
13,TRBJ2-1,many,.,TRBV2,CASLRDRYNEQFF,TGTGCCAGCCTCCGGGACCGGTACAATGAGCAGTTCTTC
16,TRBJ1-5,many,TRBD1,TRBV28,CASSLAGQGARQPQHF,TGTGCCAGCAGCCTAGCCGGACAGGGGGCGAGGCAGCCCCAGCATTTT
15,TRBJ1-5,.,.,TRBV5-5,CASSLVVGGRQPQHF,TGTGCCAGCAGCTTGGTTGTCGGAGGGCGCCAGCCCCAGCATTTT
15,TRBJ2-1,many,TRBD2,TRBV27,CASVVAGGPWNEQFF,TGTGCCAGCGTGGTGGCGGGAGGGCCTTGGAATGAGCAGTTCTTC
16,TRBJ1-1,few,.,TRBV5-1,CASSLARGRANTEAFF,TGCGCCAGCAGCTTGGCCAGAGGGCGAGCGAACACTGAAGCTTTCTTT
13,TRBJ2-3,many,.,TRBV20-1,CSGRYGGADTQYF,TGCAGCGGGCGGTACGGGGGTGCAGATACGCAGTATTTT
16,TRBJ2-5,few,.,TRBV5-1,CASSLGFTQGGETQYF,TGCGCCAGCAGCTTGGGCTTTACCCAGGGCGGAGAGACCCAGTACTTC
13,TRBJ2-5,many,.,TRBV5-1,CASSFGHQETQYF,TGCGCCAGCAGCTTTGGACACCAAGAGACCCAGTACTTC
17,TRBJ2-1,many,TRBD2,TRBV10-3,CAIASAGASGGYNEQFF,TGTGCCATCGCCTCGGCGGGGGCTAGCGGGGGCTACAATGAGCAGTTCTTC
13,TRBJ2-7,.,TRBD2,TRBV5-4,CASSLGLPHEQYF,TGTGCCAGCAGCCTGGGACTACCCCACGAGCAGTACTTC
15,TRBJ2-1,many,.,TRBV12-3/TRBV12-4,CASSLAGAHGNEQFF,TGTGCCAGCAGTTTAGCGGGGGCACATGGGAATGAGCAGTTCTTC
12,TRBJ2-5,many,.,TRBV20-1,CSAPGEVETQYF,TGCAGTGCTCCGGGGGAGGTGGAGACCCAGTACTTC
13,TRBJ2-1,many,.,TRBV12-3/TRBV12-4,CASSFQGFGEQFF,TGTGCCAGCAGTTTCCAGGGTTTTGGTGAGCAGTTCTTC
13,TRBJ1-5,few,TRBD1,TRBV11-2,CASSGQGGEPQHF,TGTGCCAGCAGTGGACAGGGCGGAGAGCCCCAGCATTTT